The entry that follows covers one TCR beta chain sequence. Its antigen is not identified. TCRdb keeps only in-frame clones here, not all; method: immunoSEQ multiplex PCR. The sample carries 110,000 to 150,000 clones, 80% to 90% recorded once. The data originate from a study of T cell responses to AZD1222 COVID-19 vaccine. Study findings and constraints: It should be noted that donors were predominantly white British and more often female, and clonal diversity was possibly underestimated.

Germline V gene sequence: CDR1 LNHDA, CDR2 SQIVND (reference sequence). V lost 6 bases, J lost 7 bases, and 7 bases stayed unmatched. The CDR3 runs 13 residues. This specimen consisted of peripheral blood, obtained on day 0 of AZD1222 vaccination. This sequence originates from an adult in good health. This chain joins TRBV19 and TRBJ1-2; TRBD1 aligns across 8 bases. This CDR3 is CASSTDRGSGYTF. In DNA form, the CDR3 reads TGTGCCAGTAGCACCGACAGGGGTAGTGGCTACACCTTC.